The clone carrying this T cell receptor beta chain occurred a few times. The CDR3 contains 14 residues. V shed 0 bases and J shed 0 bases, with 8 bases lying between them. CDR1 GTSNPN and CDR2 SVGIG come from the germline V gene (reference sequence). This record belongs to a study of T-cell reconstitution after alpha-beta-depleted transplantation in children. Preparing the TCRbeta library involved the use of unique molecular identifiers. TCRdb called the PCR reads again in MiXCR, with one record for every CDR3 protein. The table lists about 490,000 distinct CDR3 sequences, under 12% of them singletons.

This receptor was identified in a child aged 2-15 years with inherited bone marrow failure, due to receive a stem cell transplant. The gene calls are TRBV30 and TRBJ1-1; D is possibly TRBD1 (6 bases). This specimen consisted of PBMCs, obtained before TCRalphabeta/CD19-depleted stem cell transplant. The CDR3 DNA is TGTGCCTGGAGTGTATCAGGGGTGAACACTGAAGCTTTCTTT. This sequence encodes CAWSVSGVNTEAFF. Combining the CDR3 with reference TRBV30 and TRBJ1-1 gives the whole variable domain SQTIHQWPATLVQPVGSPLSLECTVEGTSNPNLYWYRQAAGRGLQLLFYSVGIGQISSEVPQNLSASRPQDRQFILSSKKLLLSDSGFYLCAWSVSGVNTEAFFGQGTRLTVV.